The entry that follows covers one T cell receptor beta chain sequence. What it recognizes is unknown. The CDR3 consists of 14 residues. The germline V gene encodes CDR1 SQVTM and CDR2 ANQGSEA. Trimming left V 6 bases short and J 0 bases short, with 14 bases between. The data derive from a study of CD8+ T cells in alopecia areata. Study as a whole: Patients took tofacitinib for 6 to 18 months, followed by 6 drug-free months. Whole-study results and caveats: Resident alphabeta T-cell populations of normal skin are likewise subject to sequencing in scalp samples. Persistence during tofacitinib was seen for many expanded lesional clones in scalp and blood. Since there was just one nonresponder, nobody can yet say how baseline CD8+ expansion ties to response.

It was cDNA, reverse transcribed from extracted RNA, that served as the sequencing template. The protocol was immunoSEQ multiplex PCR, while the TCRdb copy is restricted to in-frame clones and leaves out a portion. Counted here are about 160,000 clones, 60% occurring once; the ten biggest clones make up more than 13%. The treatment here: oral pan-JAK inhibitor, 5-10 mg twice daily. Sequenced here: CD4+ T cells sorted from blood, sampled at week 24, from a patient treated with tofacitinib. The source of this sequence is a human donor with alopecia areata. The chain has TRBV29-1 and TRBJ1-1; a possible D gene is TRBD1 (5 bases). CDR3 loop: CSVSLDRVNTEAFF. In DNA form, the CDR3 reads TGCAGCGTGAGCCTTGACAGAGTGAACACTGAAGCTTTCTTT.